This T cell receptor beta chain is drawn from a study of T cell changes during pregnancy in multiple sclerosis. This clone appeared a single time. Some clones are missing from TCRdb's copy, which holds only in-frame ones; the method was immunoSEQ multiplex PCR. Found here are 65,000 to 90,000 clones, around 92% of them singletons; the top ten hold roughly 3%. V shed 1 base and J shed 6 bases, with 10 bases lying between them. The CDR3 loop spans 14 amino acids. The germline V gene encodes CDR1 LGHNA and CDR2 YSLEER. The input for sequencing was peripheral blood, taken in the third trimester of pregnancy. The chain combines TRBV4-3 with TRBJ1-5, with D possibly being TRBD1 (6 bases). This receptor was taken from a female donor in good health, enrolled as a control in a pregnancy study. The chain's CDR3 is CASSQVGGAQPQHF. CDR3 in DNA: TGCGCCAGCAGCCAAGTTGGGGGGGCTCAGCCCCAGCATTTT.